Listed below are T cell receptor beta chains from one sample, sequenced in a study of Tregs in tolerant kidney transplant recipients. TCRdb's table, derived via immunoSEQ multiplex PCR, lists solely in-frame clones and lacks some. The sample records more than 90,000 clones, about 90% being singletons. What was sequenced was CD4+ T cells from blood. The receptors were sampled from a human donor in good health. Both conserved end residues are part of each CDR3. Fields, in order: D gene, clone size, V gene, J gene, CDR3 DNA, CDR3 protein. A D gene is named only where the DNA matches it firmly. Size values are once, few and many counts, or a class for expanded clones, and some rows have none.

>.|.|TRBV30|TRBJ2-5
TGTGCCTGGTCCCCCCCCACGTACCAAGAGACCCAGTACTTC
CAWSPPTYQETQYF
>.|.|TRBV20-1|TRBJ2-1
TGCAGTGCTTTTGAGCTCAAGGAGCAGTTCTTC
CSAFELKEQFF
>TRBD2|.|TRBV7-3|TRBJ2-3
TGTGCCAGCAGCTTAAGGTCTAGCGGGGTGCAGTATTTT
CASSLRSSGVQYF
>TRBD2|.|TRBV27|TRBJ2-5
TGTGCCAGCAGACGGACTAGCGGGAGGCAAGAGACCCAGTACTTC
CASRRTSGRQETQYF
>.|.|TRBV18|TRBJ2-5
TGTGCCAGCTCACCACTACAGGGCCTGTTGGACGGGGCGACCCAGTACTTC
CASSPLQGLLDGATQYF
>.|.|TRBV9|TRBJ1-5
TGTGCCAGCAGCGTAGTGCCCGGGGCCTCAGGTGAATCGCCCCAGCATTTT
CASSVVPGASGESPQHF
>TRBD1|.|TRBV25-1|TRBJ1-4
TGTGCCAGCAGTGAATATTGGGACGGGACAGCTAATGAAAAACTGTTTTTT
CASSEYWDGTANEKLFF
>TRBD2|.|TRBV5-1|TRBJ2-2
TGCGCCAGCGGCACCGGGACTAGTCTCACCGGGGAGCTGTTTTTT
CASGTGTSLTGELFF
>.|.|TRBV2|TRBJ1-3
TGTGCCAGCAGCCCCGCCGGCTCTGGAAACACCATATATTTT
CASSPAGSGNTIYF
>.|.|TRBV10-2|TRBJ1-1
TGCGCCAGCAGTAGGACTCTAAGGGACACTGAAGCTTTCTTT
CASSRTLRDTEAFF
>TRBD2|.|TRBV6-5|TRBJ2-7
TGTGCCAGCAGCCGACCGGGACTAGACTACGAGCAGTACTTC
CASSRPGLDYEQYF
>.|.|TRBV2|TRBJ1-4
TGTGCCAGCAACGAACTGGGACGGTTTAATGAAAAACTGTTTTTT
CASNELGRFNEKLFF
>.|.|TRBV7-8|TRBJ1-5
TGTGCCAGCAGCTTGGGAGGCACAGTCGGATTGAATCAGCCCCAGCATTTT
CASSLGGTVGLNQPQHF
>.|.|TRBV2|TRBJ2-1
TGTGCCAGCAGTGAAAGGGGGAATGAGCAGTTCTTC
CASSERGNEQFF
>TRBD2|.|TRBV5-1|TRBJ2-3
TGCGCCAGCAGCTTGGTGGGGCGGGGGAAAGATACGCAGTATTTT
CASSLVGRGKDTQYF
>.|.|TRBV27|TRBJ2-5
TGTGCCAGCAGTTGGGGGCCCACAGAGACCCAGTACTTC
CASSWGPTETQYF
>.|once|TRBV5-1|TRBJ2-3
TGCGCCACCAACCCCGGGACATTCACAGATACGCAGTATTTT
CATNPGTFTDTQYF